This T cell receptor beta chain derives from a study of T cells expressing NK-cell markers. Whole-study results and caveats: For over five donors, the dominant NKG2C+ clonotypes made up roughly 1.0-7.0% of their CD8+ T cells.

TCRdb re-called the 5' RACE reads and gives one entry per CDR3 protein, without DNA. The sample totals 500,000 to 700,000 distinct CDR3 sequences; its top ten clones hold around 3.3%. CDR1 and CDR2 from the germline V gene are MDHEN and SYDVKM. The CDR3 is made up of 14 amino acids. In regard to this clonotype: Its antigen is not identified.

The sample comprised blood T cells: a sorted CD56 or NKG2C T cell subset, CD4+ or CD8+ T cells, or bulk PBMC T cells (not recorded which). V is TRBV28 and J is TRBJ2-7; TCRdb selects TRBD2, and the lack of DNA leaves this call unchecked. The clonotype comes from a man between 18 and 35 years old in good health. This chain's CDR3 is CASMGGGSLYEQYF.